This TCR beta chain was sequenced for a study of blood T cell repertoires in COVID-19. Study-level background: From T cells, B-cell-depleted T cells, or PBMCs came the material, which was cDNA or gDNA.

This clone has just a few counts. Per the study methods: It was from reference gene primer amplification that nucleated cell counts were estimated. Clones were read by immunoSEQ multiplex PCR, and TCRdb kept only the in-frame ones, dropping some. V, J and clone size are taken as reported in that table, and D and trimming were inferred from the DNA itself. The profile shows under 150,000 clones, approximately 88% of them singletons. Trimming stripped 7 bases from V and 1 base from J, with 23 bases between. CDR1 SEHNR and CDR2 FQNEAQ come from the germline V gene (reference sequence). The CDR3 is 18 amino acids.

This sequence originates from a middle-aged woman with acute or convalescent COVID-19. The rearrangement uses TRBV7-9 and TRBJ1-3, with D tentatively TRBD1 (6 bases). Material for sequencing was peripheral blood. This CDR3 reads CASTRQGSAVGSGNTIYF. CDR3 coding DNA: TGTGCCAGCACGCGGCAGGGGTCAGCCGTTGGATCTGGAAACACCATATATTTT.